This T cell receptor beta chain was retrieved from a study of radiotherapy plus CTLA-4 blockade in lung cancer. Clones were read by immunoSEQ multiplex PCR, and TCRdb kept only the in-frame ones, dropping some. The sample lists about 60,000 clones; over 65% were seen once. Trimming at V came to 4 bases and at J to 4 bases, leaving 8 bases not matched to a gene. This CDR3 comprises 15 residues. From germline, CDR1 is SGHRS and CDR2 YFSETQ. The TCR was taken from a human donor with non-small cell lung cancer who had a partial response to radiotherapy plus ipilimumab. The sample consisted of peripheral blood, taken from a patient treated with radiotherapy plus ipilimumab. The genes are TRBV5-1 and TRBJ2-5; 9 bases line up with TRBD2. The CDR3 region is CASSPLAGGLETQYF. The CDR3 bases are TGCGCCAGCAGCCCTCTGGCGGGGGGGCTAGAGACCCAGTACTTC.